The rows below give T cell receptor beta chains drawn from one sample of a study of T cell responses to AZD1222 COVID-19 vaccine. Assay used: immunoSEQ multiplex PCR; TCRdb lists only in-frame clones, some missing. Here the sample spans approximately 64,000 clones, about 90% being singletons. Material: peripheral blood, obtained 28 days after the second dose of the MenACWY control vaccine. The receptors originated from an adult who received the MenACWY meningococcal vaccine as a control. Both conserved end residues are part of each CDR3. The order of the fields is V gene, CDR3 protein.

>TRBV27
CASSFFRARGETQYF
>TRBV7-3
CASSLTGTTEAFF
>TRBV5-1
CASSPPATGELFF
>TRBV2
CATRQGNTEAFF
>TRBV3-1/TRBV3-2
CASSGSDRQDGGRVQDTQYF
>TRBV5-6
CASSFKGMNTEAFF
>TRBV25-1
CASSGQGYTEAFF
>TRBV28
CASSLSLAGVDTQYF
>TRBV2
CASGWLAGDGQYF
>TRBV5-1
CASSLRTTNTGELFF
>TRBV28
CASSLSQGGWGEAFF